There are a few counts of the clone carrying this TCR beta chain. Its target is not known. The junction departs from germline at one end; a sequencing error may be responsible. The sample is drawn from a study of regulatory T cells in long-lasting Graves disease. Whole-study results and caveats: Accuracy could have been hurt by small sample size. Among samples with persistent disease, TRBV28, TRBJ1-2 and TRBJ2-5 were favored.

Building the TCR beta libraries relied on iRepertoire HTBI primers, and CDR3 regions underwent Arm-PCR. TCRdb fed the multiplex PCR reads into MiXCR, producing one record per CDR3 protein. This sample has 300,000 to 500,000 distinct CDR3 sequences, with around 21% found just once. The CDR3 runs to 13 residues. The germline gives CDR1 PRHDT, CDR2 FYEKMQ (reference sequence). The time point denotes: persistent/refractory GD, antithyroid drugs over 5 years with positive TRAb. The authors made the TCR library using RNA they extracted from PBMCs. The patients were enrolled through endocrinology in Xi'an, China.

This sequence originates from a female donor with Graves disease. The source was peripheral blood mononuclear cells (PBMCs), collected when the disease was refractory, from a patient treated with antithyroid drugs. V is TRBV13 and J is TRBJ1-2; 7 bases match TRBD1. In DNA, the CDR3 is TGTGCCAGCAGCTTAGGAGGTCGGACAGGAACAAGCTTC. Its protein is CASSLGGRTGTSF.